A few counts support the clone carrying this T cell receptor beta chain. The data originate from a study of patients and donors after allogeneic stem cell transplantation. TCRdb re-called the RT-PCR reads with MiXCR, one entry per CDR3 protein. The table has approximately 410,000 distinct CDR3 sequences, 15% to 20% seen once. Sequenced input: blood, either unsorted or a sorted T cell fraction (not recorded which). The source of this sequence is a human donor who was either an allogeneic HSCT recipient or a stem cell or donor lymphocyte infusion donor (not recorded which). It is not recorded whose cells these are; they may come from a transplant donor.

CDR3: CASSLTSGELFF. The CDR3 nucleotides read TGTGCCAGCAGCTTAACCTCCGGGGAGCTGTTTTTT. The V and J genes are TRBV5-5 and TRBJ2-2, with D hard to call. This CDR3 spans 12 amino acids. Trimming shortened V by 2 bases and J by 6 bases, and 5 bases separated the two germline ends. Germline V CDR1 and CDR2: SGHKS, YYEKEE (reference sequence).